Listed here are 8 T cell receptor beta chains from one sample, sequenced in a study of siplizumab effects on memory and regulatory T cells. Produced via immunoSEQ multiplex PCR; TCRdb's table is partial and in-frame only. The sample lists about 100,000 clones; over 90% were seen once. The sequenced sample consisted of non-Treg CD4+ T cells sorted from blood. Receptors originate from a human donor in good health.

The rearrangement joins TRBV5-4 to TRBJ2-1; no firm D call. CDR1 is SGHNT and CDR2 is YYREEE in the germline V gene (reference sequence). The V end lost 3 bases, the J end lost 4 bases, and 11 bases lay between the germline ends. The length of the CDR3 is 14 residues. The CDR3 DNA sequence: TGTGCCAGCAGCTCTCCGACTGTTTACAATGAGCAGTTCTTC. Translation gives CASSSPTVYNEQFF. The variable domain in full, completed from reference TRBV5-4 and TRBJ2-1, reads ETGVTQSPTHLIKTRGQQVTLRCSSQSGHNTVSWYQQALGQGPQFIFQYYREEENGRGNFPPRFSGLQFPNYSSELNVNALELDDSALYLCASSSPTVYNEQFFGPGTRLTVL.

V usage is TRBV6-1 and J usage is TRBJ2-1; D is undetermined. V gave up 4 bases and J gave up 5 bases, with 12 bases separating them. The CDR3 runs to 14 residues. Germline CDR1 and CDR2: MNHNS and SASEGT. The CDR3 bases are TGTGCCAGCAGTGCCGTCTTTTGGGACAATGAGCAGTTCTTC. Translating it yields CASSAVFWDNEQFF.

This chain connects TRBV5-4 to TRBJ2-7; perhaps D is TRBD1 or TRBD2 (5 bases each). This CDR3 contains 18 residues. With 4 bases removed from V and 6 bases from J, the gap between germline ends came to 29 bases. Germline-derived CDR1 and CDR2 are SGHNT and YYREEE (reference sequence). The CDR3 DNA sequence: TGTGCCAGCAGCCGGGCGGGCAGAACTGAGTTCAAAAGGGGCGAGCAGTACTTC. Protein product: CASSRAGRTEFKRGEQYF.

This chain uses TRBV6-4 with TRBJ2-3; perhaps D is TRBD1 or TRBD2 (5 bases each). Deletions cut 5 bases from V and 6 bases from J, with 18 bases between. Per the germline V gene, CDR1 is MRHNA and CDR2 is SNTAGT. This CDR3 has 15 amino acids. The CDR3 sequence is CASSNSLTGLDTQYF. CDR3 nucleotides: TGTGCCAGCAGTAACAGCCTCACAGGACTTGATACGCAGTATTTT.

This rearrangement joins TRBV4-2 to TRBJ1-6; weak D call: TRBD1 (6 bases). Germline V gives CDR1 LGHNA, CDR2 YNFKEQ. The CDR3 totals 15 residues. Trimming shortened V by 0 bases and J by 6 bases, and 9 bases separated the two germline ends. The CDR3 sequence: CASSQERTANSPLHF. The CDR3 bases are TGTGCCAGCAGCCAAGAGAGGACAGCTAATTCACCCCTCCACTTT.

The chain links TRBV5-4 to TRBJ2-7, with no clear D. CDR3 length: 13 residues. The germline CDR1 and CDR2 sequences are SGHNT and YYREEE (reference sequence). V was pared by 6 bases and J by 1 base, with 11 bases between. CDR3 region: CASTSQESYEQYF. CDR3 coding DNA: TGTGCCAGCACCTCCCAAGAATCCTACGAGCAGTACTTC.

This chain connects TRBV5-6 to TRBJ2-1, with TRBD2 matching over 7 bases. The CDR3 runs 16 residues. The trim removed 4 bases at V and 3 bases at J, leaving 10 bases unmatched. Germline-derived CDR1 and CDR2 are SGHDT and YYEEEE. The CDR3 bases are TGTGCCAGCAGCCGCGCCAGCGGGAATCTCTACAATGAGCAGTTCTTC. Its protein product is CASSRASGNLYNEQFF. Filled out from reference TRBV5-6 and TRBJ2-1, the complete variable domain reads DAGVTQSPTHLIKTRGQQVTLRCSPKSGHDTVSWYQQALGQGPQFIFQYYEEEERQRGNFPDRFSGHQFPNYSSELNVNALLLGDSALYLCASSRASGNLYNEQFFGPGTRLTVL.

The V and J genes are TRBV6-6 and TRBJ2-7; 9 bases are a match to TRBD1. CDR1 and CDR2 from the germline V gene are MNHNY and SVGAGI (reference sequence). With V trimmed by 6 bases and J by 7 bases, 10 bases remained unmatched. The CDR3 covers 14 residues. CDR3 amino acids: CASSLQGAAGEQYF. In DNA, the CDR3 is TGTGCCAGCAGCTTACAGGGGGCTGCGGGGGAGCAGTACTTC.